Listed below are T cell receptor beta chains from one sample, sequenced in a study of blood T cell repertoires in COVID-19. Clones were sequenced by immunoSEQ multiplex PCR, and TCRdb holds only the in-frame ones, with some missing. The profile covers 200,000 to 250,000 clones, with approximately 78% appearing a single time and approximately 3.2% taken by the ten largest. The sequencing input was peripheral blood. These receptors were taken from a woman aged 18-29 years with acute or convalescent COVID-19. Both conserved end residues are part of each CDR3. The D gene is left open where the match is weak. The size of a clone is reported for some rows only, either as once, few or many, or as a class for expanded clones.

d_gene	v_gene	abundance	j_gene	CDR3aa	CDR3nt
.	TRBV5-4	.	TRBJ1-1	CASSLDTMNTEAFF	TGTGCCAGCAGCTTGGACACGATGAACACTGAAGCTTTCTTT
.	TRBV21-1	.	TRBJ2-5	CASSPGTDTNNQETQYF	TGTGCCAGCAGTCCCGGGACAGACACAAATAATCAAGAGACCCAGTACTTC
.	TRBV28	.	TRBJ1-1	CASSLYPVGGTEAFF	TGTGCCAGCAGTTTATATCCAGTAGGGGGCACTGAAGCTTTCTTT
TRBD2	TRBV7-8	.	TRBJ2-7	CASSLAEASGRPYEQYF	TGTGCCAGCAGCTTAGCGGAGGCTAGCGGGAGACCCTACGAGCAGTACTTC
TRBD2	TRBV7-3	once	TRBJ2-1	CASSTNSGTRGAEQFF	TGTGCCAGCAGCACAAATAGCGGGACCAGGGGCGCTGAGCAGTTCTTC
TRBD1	TRBV4-3	.	TRBJ2-1	CASSDVLGQGDLSAYNEQFF	TGCGCCAGCAGCGACGTCCTGGGACAGGGTGATTTAAGCGCCTACAATGAGCAGTTCTTC
.	TRBV12-3/TRBV12-4	.	TRBJ1-3	CASTPQGNTIYF	TGTGCCAGCACCCCGCAGGGAAACACCATATATTTT
.	TRBV27	.	TRBJ1-2	CASSFQDQQAGYTF	TGTGCCAGCAGTTTCCAGGACCAACAGGCCGGCTACACCTTC
.	TRBV28	.	TRBJ1-4	CASSLAQFLTERLHEKLFF	TGTGCCAGCAGTTTAGCCCAATTCCTAACAGAAAGGCTACATGAAAAACTGTTTTTT
.	TRBV7-2	.	TRBJ2-5	CASSPQSSGAETQYF	TGTGCCAGCAGCCCGCAATCATCGGGTGCAGAGACCCAGTACTTC
.	TRBV6-1	.	TRBJ2-1	CASSELGQGPRNEQFF	TGTGCCAGCAGTGAATTGGGTCAGGGGCCAAGGAATGAGCAGTTCTTC
.	TRBV24-1	.	TRBJ2-3	CATIHSTDTQYF	TGTGCCACCATTCATAGCACAGATACGCAGTATTTT
.	TRBV5-1	.	TRBJ1-4	CASSLDSKNEKLFF	TGCGCCAGCAGCCTGGACAGCAAGAATGAAAAACTGTTTTTT
.	TRBV18	once	TRBJ2-7	CASSPGGSYEQYF	TGTGCCAGCTCACCGGGGGGTTCCTACGAGCAGTACTTC
.	TRBV18	few	TRBJ1-1	CASLVGGNTEAFF	TGTGCCAGCTTAGTAGGGGGGAACACTGAAGCTTTCTTT
.	TRBV14	once	TRBJ1-3	CASSQDFWSSGNTIYF	TGTGCCAGCAGCCAAGATTTTTGGAGCTCTGGAAACACCATATATTTT
TRBD2	TRBV10-2	.	TRBJ2-1	CASRVIAGYNEQFF	TGCGCCAGCAGGGTAATAGCGGGGTACAATGAGCAGTTCTTC
TRBD2	TRBV6-5	.	TRBJ2-3	CASSYRREGADTQYF	TGTGCCAGCAGTTACCGGCGGGAGGGTGCAGATACGCAGTATTTT
TRBD2	TRBV3-1/TRBV3-2	.	TRBJ2-7	CASSRGLVNEQYF	TGTGCCAGCAGCCGAGGACTAGTAAACGAGCAGTACTTC
.	TRBV7-9	few	TRBJ2-7	CASLKPGEDRYEQYF	TGTGCCAGCCTAAAGCCCGGGGAGGACCGCTACGAGCAGTACTTC
TRBD2	TRBV5-6	.	TRBJ2-7	CASSLWASGGYEQYF	TGTGCCAGCAGCTTGTGGGCTAGCGGGGGATACGAGCAGTACTTC
.	TRBV25-1	.	TRBJ1-2	CASSGENLLLNYGYTF	TGTGCCAGCAGTGGAGAAAACCTATTACTTAACTATGGCTACACCTTC
.	TRBV5-8	.	TRBJ1-2	CGLWSRDGYTF	TGTGGATTGTGGAGCCGAGATGGCTACACCTTC
.	TRBV6-2/TRBV6-3	.	TRBJ2-7	CASSYLAYEQYF	TGTGCCAGCAGTTACCTAGCATACGAGCAGTACTTC
TRBD2	TRBV9	.	TRBJ2-3	CASQAGGAVDTQYF	TGTGCCAGCCAAGCGGGAGGGGCGGTAGACACGCAGTATTTT
.	TRBV18	.	TRBJ2-5	CASSPSAGFSQETQYF	TGTGCCAGCTCACCATCTGCGGGTTTCAGCCAAGAGACCCAGTACTTC
TRBD2	TRBV30	.	TRBJ2-5	CAWSGTSGRGETQYF	TGTGCCTGGAGTGGTACTAGCGGGAGGGGGGAGACCCAGTACTTC
TRBD1	TRBV19	.	TRBJ2-7	CASSIRDRAYEQYF	TGTGCCAGTAGTATCCGTGACAGGGCCTACGAGCAGTACTTC
.	TRBV5-1	once	TRBJ2-1	CASSIGSSYNEQFF	TGCGCCAGCAGTATTGGGAGCTCCTACAATGAGCAGTTCTTC
.	TRBV18	once	TRBJ1-5	CASSPGSGAEEPQHF	TGTGCCAGCTCACCAGGTTCAGGGGCTGAGGAGCCCCAGCATTTT
TRBD2	TRBV19	.	TRBJ2-3	CASKLAGGTQTEQYF	TGTGCCAGTAAACTAGCGGGAGGCACCCAGACGGAGCAGTATTTT
TRBD1	TRBV6-5	.	TRBJ1-2	CASSYQGVDTF	TGTGCCAGCAGTTATCAGGGGGTTGACACCTTC
TRBD2	TRBV7-8	.	TRBJ2-5	CASSLGLAVKETQYF	TGTGCCAGCAGCCTGGGCCTAGCGGTAAAAGAGACCCAGTACTTC
TRBD1	TRBV4-1	.	TRBJ2-5	CASSQNPGQGHETQYF	TGCGCCAGCAGCCAGAATCCGGGACAGGGGCACGAGACCCAGTACTTC
.	TRBV7-9	.	TRBJ1-2	CASSLGAARYGYTF	TGTGCCAGCAGCTTAGGAGCGGCCCGCTATGGCTACACCTTC
.	TRBV1	few	TRBJ1-5	CTSSQDNSNQPQHF	TGCACCAGCAGCCAAGACAATAGCAATCAGCCCCAGCATTTT
TRBD1	TRBV7-9	.	TRBJ1-4	CASSPTQGAGRREKLFF	TGTGCCAGCAGCCCGACACAGGGGGCCGGTCGGCGGGAAAAACTGTTTTTT
.	TRBV28	.	TRBJ2-1	CASTELGGSYNEQFF	TGTGCCAGCACCGAGTTGGGAGGCTCCTACAATGAGCAGTTCTTC
TRBD2	TRBV6-5	.	TRBJ2-7	CASRRLAGGPTKQYF	TGTGCCAGCAGGAGACTAGCGGGAGGGCCGACGAAGCAGTACTTC
.	TRBV5-8	.	TRBJ1-1	CASSWGGTKAFF	TGTGCCAGCAGCTGGGGGGGGACTAAAGCTTTCTTT
.	TRBV15	.	TRBJ1-6	CATSRPGTNNSPLHF	TGTGCCACCAGCAGGCCGGGGACAAATAATTCACCCCTCCACTTT
TRBD1	TRBV13	.	TRBJ2-1	CASSPRQGFGYNEQFF	TGTGCCAGCAGCCCACGACAGGGCTTCGGTTACAATGAGCAGTTCTTC
TRBD1	TRBV11-2	.	TRBJ2-7	CASSLVTGGSDEQYF	TGTGCCAGCAGCTTAGTGACAGGGGGCTCCGACGAGCAGTACTTC
TRBD2	TRBV6-5	.	TRBJ2-3	CASSYGLAGVDTQYF	TGTGCCAGCAGTTACGGGCTAGCGGGAGTCGATACGCAGTATTTT
.	TRBV7-9	.	TRBJ2-2	CASRGAPGELFF	TGTGCCAGCAGGGGGGCTCCCGGGGAGCTGTTTTTT
TRBD2	TRBV6-2/TRBV6-3	.	TRBJ2-7	CASSYILAGVGYEQYF	TGTGCCAGCAGTTACATTCTAGCGGGAGTAGGATACGAGCAGTACTTC
TRBD2	TRBV27	.	TRBJ2-7	CASSLSGLADYEQYF	TGTGCCAGCAGTTTATCGGGGCTAGCGGACTACGAGCAGTACTTC
TRBD2	TRBV19	.	TRBJ2-2	CASSASGKGTGELFF	TGTGCCAGTAGTGCTAGCGGGAAGGGCACCGGGGAGCTGTTTTTT
.	TRBV27	.	TRBJ1-2	CASSLWAGNYGYTF	TGTGCCAGCAGTTTATGGGCAGGGAACTATGGCTACACCTTC
TRBD2	TRBV4-1	.	TRBJ2-1	CASSQEAPGTSGNNEQFF	TGCGCCAGCAGCCAAGAGGCCCCCGGGACTAGCGGGAACAATGAGCAGTTCTTC
TRBD1	TRBV30	.	TRBJ1-5	CAWTQGDSNQPQHF	TGTGCCTGGACACAGGGGGACAGCAATCAGCCCCAGCATTTT
.	TRBV15	.	TRBJ1-3	CATSREAISQFISGNTIYF	TGTGCCACCAGCAGAGAAGCTATCTCACAGTTCATCTCTGGAAACACCATATATTTT
TRBD1	TRBV5-8	.	TRBJ1-1	CASSSGTGHTEAFF	TGTGCCAGCAGCTCTGGGACAGGGCACACTGAAGCTTTCTTT
.	TRBV6-5	once	TRBJ2-2	CASRAENTGELFF	TGTGCCAGCAGAGCGGAGAACACCGGGGAGCTGTTTTTT